This entry is about one TCR beta chain. Its antigen is undetermined. This CDR3 is 14 amino acids long. V shed 4 bases and J 2 bases; nucleotides not matched to a gene: 3. Germline CDR1 reads SGHRS; CDR2 reads YFSETQ. The study ran its PCR with 60 Vbeta and 13 Jbeta primers. Sequenced by immunoSEQ multiplex PCR; TCRdb stores in-frame clones only, minus some. The sample lists under 200,000 clones; roughly three quarters were seen once. This entry comes from a study of cytomegalovirus exposure and HLA in healthy donors. Whole-study findings and limits: The authors confirmed in vitro that a few CMV-associated chains were specific for CMV antigens. Later work found most CMV-associated TCR beta chains apparently HLA-restricted.

This chain uses TRBV5-1 with TRBJ2-5, with 9 bases fitting TRBD1. The source material was PBMCs. This receptor was identified in a woman aged 45-65 years in good health and CMV-seropositive. The CDR3 reads CASSGQGPQETQYF. CDR3 nucleotides: TGCGCCAGCAGCGGACAGGGGCCGCAAGAGACCCAGTACTTC.